This TCR beta chain emerged from a study of T cell responses to AZD1222 COVID-19 vaccine. In the case of this clone: Its antigen is as yet unknown.

The table came from immunoSEQ multiplex PCR; TCRdb's copy has only in-frame clones and leaves some out. The ten most abundant clones cover about 2% of a sample with 150,000 or so clones. The CDR3 consists of 17 residues. The germline V and J ends were trimmed by 2 bases and 5 bases, with 21 bases remaining between them. Germline V gene sequence: CDR1 LNHNV, CDR2 YYDKDF (reference sequence). Notes on the study in general: The repertoires were collected only after the peak T cell response.

The chain employs TRBV15 and TRBJ2-5; D may be TRBD1 (6 bases). The sample comprised peripheral blood. This clonotype originated in an adult in good health. CDR3 in DNA: TGTGCCACCAGCAGATCTCCCGGGACAAAAAACGGGGAGACCCAGTACTTC. This codes for CATSRSPGTKNGETQYF.